The T cell receptor beta chain described here comes from a study of cytomegalovirus exposure and HLA in healthy donors (dated by TCRdb to about 2017). A note on the overall study: A later analysis indicated that the roughly 130 validation repertoires were generated on the platform also employed for the roughly 650 repertoires of the first cohort. To predict cytomegalovirus infection status, the study brought together high-throughput TCR immunosequencing, statistical association of individual TCRs with disease status, and machine learning. The aim of the study was to test whether cataloging public T cell receptors could identify signatures of past pathogen exposure. A separate validation cohort of over 95 different subjects was used in addition to the roughly 620-subject first cohort. The paper as a whole reports these results and caveats: All 120 or so repertoires were used to score co-occurrence in the validation cohort in a later analysis, because that analysis had no HLA typing for the cohort. It was suggested by the authors that the approach could potentially be generalized to other disease states and immunological phenotypes. Subsequent analysis determined that TCRs grouped into clusters in the first cohort also showed a tendency toward co-occurrence across the 90 to 150 validation repertoires, and 90% to 95% of cluster scores exceeded 0. The classifier was reported to diagnose cytomegalovirus status with high specificity and sensitivity in both the original and validation cohorts. Across donors, most TCR sequences were observed very rarely, whereas some public TCRs were present in many individuals. In the study, approximately 160 TCR beta chains were listed as associated with cytomegalovirus. In vitro tests confirmed that a few of the cytomegalovirus-associated TCR beta chains recognize cytomegalovirus antigens.

The donors belonged to the validation cohort of approximately 130 subjects, which was separate from the roughly 700-subject first cohort. Unmatched junction bases come to 5, with V trimmed by 3 bases and J by 1 base. The CDR3 numbers 17 residues from cysteine through phenylalanine. Of the read, only the CDR3 DNA is kept; its 51 bases are in frame from base 1. For CDR1 and CDR2, the germline V gene lists SGHRS and YFSETQ. Libraries were constructed by the immunoSEQ multiplex PCR assay. Per the original workflow: A statistical classification framework was built for diagnosing cytomegalovirus status from the catalog of TCR beta chain sequences. TCRdb's version of the immuneACCESS table is confined to in-frame rearrangements and falls short of the full clone set. An unresolved V gene accounts for under half of the shortfall where checked; the remainder is of unknown origin. V, J and clone size reflect that table, while D and trimming were determined from the DNA. This sample lists about 400,000 clones; roughly 89% were detected once. The ten largest clones represent under 0.95% of the sample.

Turning to this clone: The antigen it binds to is not known. Base-call qualities are not available, and no considerably larger clone is one nucleotide away.

Recombination joined TRBV5-1 with TRBJ2-6, with 9 bases aligning to TRBD1. This clonotype was sampled from a woman aged 18 to 35 in good health and CMV-seronegative. Source material: PBMCs. This receptor carries the CDR3 CASSSGTGNSGANVLTF. In nucleotide form, the sequence is TGCGCCAGCAGCTCCGGGACAGGGAATTCTGGGGCCAACGTCCTGACTTTC.